These 4 T cell receptor beta chains were all obtained from the same sample, sequenced in a study of control samples from healthy donors and cancer patients (dated by TCRdb to about 2020). Libraries were prepared through the immunoSEQ multiplex PCR assay. TCRdb mirrors the immuneACCESS table, restricted to in-frame sequences. Some clones are absent from its copies; in checked studies, under half trace to an unresolved V gene, and the reason for the others is unknown. Within this sample are roughly 80,000 clones, with roughly 84% of them counted one time only. The ten largest clones capture around 6% of the sample. Specimen: blood. The receptors come from a woman aged 45-60 years in good health.

The chain couples TRBV6-5 to TRBJ1-2, with TRBD1 as a possible D gene (6 bases). V shed 7 bases and J shed 2 bases, with 17 bases lying between them. Per the germline V gene, CDR1 is MNHEY and CDR2 is SVGAGI. CDR3 length equals 15 residues. The CDR3 DNA is TGTGCCAGCACCGGTCGGGGGGCCCTAAACTATGGCTACACCTTC. Its translation is CASTGRGALNYGYTF.

V gene TRBV19 combines with J gene TRBJ1-4; 7 positions match TRBD1. Germline-derived CDR1 and CDR2 are LNHDA and SQIVND (reference sequence). This CDR3 has 13 amino acids. Trimming at V came to 10 bases and at J to 4 bases, leaving 6 bases not matched to a gene. The CDR3 DNA reads TGTGCCACCACGGGACAGTATAATGAAAAACTGTTTTTT. It specifies CATTGQYNEKLFF.

The chain is built from TRBV19 and TRBJ1-2; 7 nucleotides align to TRBD1. Germline V gives CDR1 LNHDA, CDR2 SQIVND (reference sequence). This CDR3 is 17 amino acids long. V shed 5 bases, J shed 6 bases, and the junction held 18 bases outside the gene matches. The CDR3 DNA follows: TGTGCCAGTAGTTTTACGGCGGCGGCAACAGGGGTACATGGCTACACCTTC. It codes for CASSFTAAATGVHGYTF.

This chain connects TRBV6-5 to TRBJ2-7, with D perhaps matching TRBD2 (6 bases). The germline CDR1 and CDR2 sequences are MNHEY and SVGAGI. The V gene lost 2 bases and the J gene lost 5 bases, with 13 bases spanning the gap. This CDR3 comprises 14 residues. The CDR3 sequence is CASSYQGGSDEQYF. Written as DNA, the CDR3 is TGTGCCAGCAGTTACCAGGGAGGATCCGACGAGCAGTACTTC.